This T cell receptor beta chain was identified in a study of blood T cell repertoires in COVID-19. For the study at large: T cells, B-cell-depleted T cells, or PBMCs supplied cDNA or gDNA.

V lost 0 bases to trimming and J lost 4 bases; unmatched junction nucleotides: 4. Germline V CDR1 and CDR2: SGHNT, YYREEE (reference sequence). The length of the CDR3 is 15 residues. As originally analysed: From reference gene primer amplification, estimates of nucleated cell counts were derived. Assay: immunoSEQ multiplex PCR; the TCRdb copy retains only in-frame clones and omits some. From that table come the V and J calls and clone size; the DNA was used to work out D and trimming. The top ten hold around 28% of the sample, which has tens of thousands of clones, approximately 88% seen once. Specimen: peripheral blood. The receptor was isolated from a man aged 45-65 years with acute or convalescent COVID-19. The chain uses TRBV5-4 and TRBJ2-5; TRBD1 agrees at 9 bases. CDR3 residues: CASSLGQDRGETQYF. The CDR3 DNA is TGTGCCAGCAGCTTGGGGCAGGACAGGGGAGAGACCCAGTACTTC.